What follows is one T cell receptor beta chain and its context. This sample is drawn from a study of blood T cell repertoires in COVID-19. The CDR3 has 17 amino acids. Germline loops: CDR1 SGHRS, CDR2 YFSETQ. Trimming removed 4 bases at V and 4 bases at J, with 21 bases between. The method was immunoSEQ multiplex PCR; TCRdb's version includes in-frame clones alone and lacks a portion of them. The repertoire holds roughly 100,000 clones, with roughly 87% as singletons. The sequence was collected from a human donor in a cohort sampled during active COVID-19. Sequenced: peripheral blood. The chain couples TRBV5-1 to TRBJ1-3; tentatively, D is TRBD1 (5 bases). DNA for the CDR3: TGCGCCAGCAGCCCGCAACCAGGGACTCAATACGGAAACACCATATATTTT. It translates to CASSPQPGTQYGNTIYF.